This paragraph covers one T cell receptor beta chain sequence. PCR primers comprised 60 Vbeta and 13 Jbeta primers. Libraries were prepared by immunoSEQ multiplex PCR; TCRdb keeps only in-frame clonotypes and omits some of them. The table shows around 160,000 clones, with over 70% occurring only once. This CDR3 has 16 amino acids. Trimming at V came to 5 bases and at J to 4 bases, leaving 11 bases not matched to a gene. Germline V gene sequence: CDR1 PRHDT, CDR2 FYEKMQ (reference sequence). The data were obtained in a study of cytomegalovirus exposure and HLA in healthy donors. This TCR was sampled from a middle-aged woman in good health and CMV-seropositive. The rearrangement uses TRBV13 and TRBJ2-7; TRBD2 agrees at 10 bases. The sequencing sample was made of PBMCs. CDR3 sequence reads: CASSLYSGGPRYEQYF. The CDR3 DNA follows: TGTGCCAGCAGCCTATATAGCGGGGGGCCAAGGTACGAGCAGTACTTC.